The 31 T cell receptor beta chains presented below share a single source sample, sequenced in a study of control samples from healthy donors and cancer patients. Here immunoSEQ multiplex PCR was the method, and the copy in TCRdb shows in-frame clones only, minus some. Of roughly 100,000 clones in the sample, 83% were seen once. The sample consisted of blood. These receptors all stem from a woman aged 45-65 years in good health.

V gene TRBV23-1 combines with J gene TRBJ2-4; 8 nucleotides match TRBD1. TRBV23-1 is an ORF for which the function is uncertain. V was clipped by 2 bases and J by 2 bases; unmatched bases: 5. This CDR3 is built from 16 residues. The CDR3 coding sequence is TGCGCCAGCAGTCAAATGACAGGGGCCCCCAAAAACATTCAGTACTTC. It specifies CASSQMTGAPKNIQYF.

This chain uses TRBV7-2 with TRBJ1-2; D ambiguous. V was pared by 4 bases and J by 4 bases, with 10 bases between. The germline CDR1 and CDR2 sequences are SGHTA and FQGNSA. The length of the CDR3 is 13 residues. The CDR3, as DNA: TGTGCCAGCAGCTCTCCCACATCCTATGGCTACACCTTC. Translating gives CASSSPTSYGYTF.

This clone has just a few counts. This rearrangement joins TRBV5-5 to TRBJ1-5; 9 nucleotides line up with TRBD1. Germline V gives CDR1 SGHKS, CDR2 YYEKEE (reference sequence). The CDR3 extends over 18 amino acids. With 1 base clipped from V and 9 bases from J, the junction kept 17 bases outside the gene matches. DNA of the CDR3: TGTGCCAGCAGCTTGTGGTTCCGGGACAGGGTCGTTAATGCGCCCCAGCATTTT. Translating it yields CASSLWFRDRVVNAPQHF.

The V gene is TRBV7-2, the J gene TRBJ2-3; possible D gene TRBD2, 6 bases. The germline gives CDR1 SGHTA, CDR2 FQGNSA. This CDR3 is built from 16 residues. V dropped 0 bases and J dropped 0 bases, with 10 bases sitting between them. Written as DNA, the CDR3 is TGTGCCAGCAGCTTAGCGGCGGGGACTAGCACAGATACGCAGTATTTT. It is translated as CASSLAAGTSTDTQYF. Full variable domain (outside the CDR3, taken from reference TRBV7-2 and TRBJ2-3): GAGVSQSPSNKVTEKGKDVELRCDPISGHTALYWYRQSLGQGLEFLIYFQGNSAPDKSGLPSDRFSAERTGGSVSTLTIQRTQQEDSAVYLCASSLAAGTSTDTQYFGPGTRLTVL.

The chain joins TRBV7-2 to TRBJ2-7; the D gene is possibly TRBD2 (6 bases). The ends were cut back, 2 bases at V and 7 bases at J, with 18 bases in the middle. The CDR3 consists of 15 residues. Germline CDR1 SGHTA, CDR2 FQGNSA. CDR3 sequence reads: CASSLSGLGMWEQYF. DNA for the CDR3: TGTGCCAGCAGCTTATCGGGACTGGGGATGTGGGAGCAGTACTTC.

The table lists this clone with a few counts. The chain combines TRBV10-1 with TRBJ1-5; TRBD1 is a possible D gene (5 bases). The germline V gene has CDR1 WNHNN and CDR2 SYGVQD (reference sequence). The CDR3 is 13 amino acids. Trimming removed 3 bases at V and 7 bases at J, with 10 bases between. Written as DNA, the CDR3 is TGCGCCAGCAGTGAATGGGGGTGGCAGCCCCAGCATTTT. This codes for CASSEWGWQPQHF.

The genes are TRBV27 and TRBJ1-1; possible D gene TRBD1, 5 bases. CDR1 MNHEY and CDR2 SMNVEV come from the germline V gene (reference sequence). The germline V and J ends were trimmed by 3 bases and 5 bases, with 10 bases remaining between them. The CDR3 length is 13 residues. CDR3 DNA: TGTGCCAGCAGTTTCAACCAGGGTACTGAAGCTTTCTTT. It specifies CASSFNQGTEAFF.

The chain couples TRBV6-5 to TRBJ2-7, with 9 bases identical to TRBD1. This CDR3 is built from 14 residues. Germline loops: CDR1 MNHEY, CDR2 SVGAGI. The V and J ends lost 1 base and 5 bases, in that order; junction bases with no gene match: 3. CDR3 amino acids: CASSYFGTGNEQYF. The CDR3, as DNA: TGTGCCAGCAGTTACTTCGGGACAGGGAACGAGCAGTACTTC.

The V call is TRBV19, the J call TRBJ2-1; D not resolved. Germline V gives CDR1 LNHDA, CDR2 SQIVND (reference sequence). The V and J ends lost 7 bases and 3 bases respectively, with 7 bases between them. CDR3 length: 12 amino acids. The DNA of the CDR3 is TGTGCCAGTAACAGCGACTACAATGAGCAGTTCTTC. This gives the protein CASNSDYNEQFF. Variable domain in full (rest from reference TRBV19 and TRBJ2-1): DGGITQSPKYLFRKEGQNVTLSCEQNLNHDAMYWYRQDPGQGLRLIYYSQIVNDFQKGDIAEGYSVSREKKESFPLTVTSAQKNPTAFYLCASNSDYNEQFFGPGTRLTVL.

The chain is built from TRBV7-2 and TRBJ1-5, with D perhaps TRBD1 (6 bases). Per germline, CDR1 SGHTA and CDR2 FQGNSA. Trimming shortened V by 3 bases and J by 4 bases, and 7 bases separated the two germline ends. The CDR3 runs to 13 residues. CDR3 in amino acids: CASSLRGNQPQHF. CDR3 in DNA: TGTGCCAGCAGCTTGAGGGGGAATCAGCCCCAGCATTTT.

This clone is a singleton in its sample. V usage is TRBV20-1 and J usage is TRBJ2-1, with D hard to call. This CDR3 comprises 15 residues. V was cut by 3 bases and J by 6 bases, with 18 bases left in between. Looked up from germline, CDR1 is DFQATT and CDR2 is SNEGSKA (reference sequence). The CDR3 spells CSASFLSGRSNEQFF. The CDR3 nucleotides read TGCAGTGCTAGTTTTCTTTCTGGACGCAGCAATGAGCAGTTCTTC.

The V call is TRBV25-1, the J call TRBJ1-1; D is perhaps TRBD1 (5 bases). The CDR3 runs 14 residues. Per the germline V gene, CDR1 is MGHDK and CDR2 is SYGVNS. The V and J ends lost 10 bases and 4 bases respectively, with 19 bases between them. The CDR3 DNA is TGTGCCACCCTCGCCCAGGGCGGGTCCACTGAAGCTTTCTTT. It encodes CATLAQGGSTEAFF.

V is TRBV4-2 and J is TRBJ1-6; 9 bases are a match to TRBD1. CDR3 length: 15 residues. J was trimmed by 7 bases and V by 4 bases; bases with no gene match: 5. Germline CDR1 reads LGHNA; CDR2 reads YNFKEQ. CDR3 nucleotide sequence: TGTGCCAGCAGCCTCGGACAGGGGCAGAATTCACCCCTCCACTTT. Amino acids: CASSLGQGQNSPLHF.

The rearrangement uses TRBV7-9 and TRBJ2-5; 10 nucleotides agree with TRBD1. This CDR3 region has 15 residues. V shed 5 bases and J 4 bases; nucleotides not matched to a gene: 7. Looked up from germline, CDR1 is SEHNR and CDR2 is FQNEAQ (reference sequence). The CDR3, as DNA: TGTGCCAGCAGCGACCGGACAGGGGGTGCAGAGACCCAGTACTTC. Residues: CASSDRTGGAETQYF.

The chain couples TRBV9 to TRBJ2-2; D tentatively fits TRBD1 or TRBD2 (6 bases each). The V gene lost 0 bases and the J gene lost 6 bases, with 12 bases spanning the gap. In germline, CDR1 is SGDLS, CDR2 YYNGEE. The length of the CDR3 is 15 residues. For the CDR3, the DNA is TGTGCCAGCAGCGTAGTAGGGGGGCGCTCCGGGGAGCTGTTTTTT. Amino acids: CASSVVGGRSGELFF. Full variable domain (outside the CDR3, taken from reference TRBV9 and TRBJ2-2): DSGVTQTPKHLITATGQRVTLRCSPRSGDLSVYWYQQSLDQGLQFLIQYYNGEERAKGNILERFSAQQFPDLHSELNLSSLELGDSALYFCASSVVGGRSGELFFGEGSRLTVL.

The rearrangement uses TRBV10-3 and TRBJ1-2; 7 bases line up with TRBD1. CDR1 ENHRY and CDR2 SYGVKD come from the germline V gene. Trimming took 10 bases from V and 4 from J; bases not matched to a gene: 9. The CDR3 length is 13 residues. CDR3: CASRDRITYGYTF. The CDR3 nucleotides are TGTGCCAGCCGGGACAGAATTACCTATGGCTACACCTTC.

The rearrangement links TRBV9 to TRBJ1-4; weak D call: TRBD1 (5 bases). This CDR3 region has 16 residues. Germline assignment: CDR1 SGDLS and CDR2 YYNGEE. V was trimmed by 4 bases and J by 6 bases, leaving 19 bases between them. CDR3 in amino acids: CASSYGGQGGYEKLFF. The CDR3 DNA reads as TGTGCCAGCAGCTACGGCGGTCAGGGCGGCTATGAAAAACTGTTTTTT.

Turning to this clone: This likely traces to a read error, being one base from a far larger clone. J is TRBJ2-1 and V is TRBV11-2; D is ambiguous. The CDR3 covers 13 residues. Germline V lookup: CDR1 SGHAT, CDR2 FQNNGV. V lost 4 bases and J 0 bases, leaving 4 bases between the germline ends. CDR3 bases: TGTGCCAGCAGCTCGGGCTCCTACAATGAGCAGTTCTTC. This translates into CASSSGSYNEQFF.

The chain recombines TRBV12-5 with TRBJ2-3; TRBD1 is a possible D gene (6 bases). V was trimmed by 6 bases and J by 6 bases, leaving 16 bases between them. Per the germline V gene, CDR1 is LGHNT and CDR2 is FRNRAP. The CDR3 is 14 residues long. CDR3 nucleotide sequence: TGTGCTAGTGGCTCGGGGCAGGGGAAGGATACGCAGTATTTT. The encoded protein is CASGSGQGKDTQYF.

The chain links TRBV12-3 or TRBV12-4 to TRBJ1-5; D is unresolved. Trimming shortened V by 6 bases and J by 0 bases, and 6 bases separated the two germline ends. The CDR3 contains 13 residues. The CDR3 sequence is CASRVNSNQPQHF. As DNA, the CDR3 is TGTGCCAGCAGGGTGAATAGCAATCAGCCCCAGCATTTT.

Only one count was recorded for this clone. This sequence joins TRBV7-2 and TRBJ1-3; no firm D call. Germline CDR1 and CDR2: SGHTA and FQGNSA. CDR3 length: 11 amino acids. The V end lost 2 bases, the J end lost 5 bases, and 1 base lay between the germline ends. Written as DNA, the CDR3 is TGTGCCAGCAGCTTAAGAAACACCATATATTTT. This gives the protein CASSLRNTIYF.

Details on this clone: The identical CDR3 is also encoded by other nucleotide sequences in the sample. This chain uses TRBV10-3 with TRBJ1-2, with D possibly TRBD1 on 5 matching bases. The CDR3 extends over 14 amino acids. The V gene lost 0 bases and the J gene lost 5 bases, with 10 bases spanning the gap. The germline gives CDR1 ENHRY, CDR2 SYGVKD. This CDR3 is CAISESGDGYGYTF. The CDR3 DNA reads as TGTGCCATCAGTGAGTCCGGGGACGGTTATGGCTACACCTTC.

The rearrangement uses TRBV19 and TRBJ1-3; 7 positions match TRBD1. CDR3 length equals 17 residues. Germline lookup yields CDR1 LNHDA and CDR2 SQIVND (reference sequence). The junction had 13 bases not matched to a gene; V was cut back by 7 bases and J by 1 base. CDR3 residues: CASTKLTGQGSGNTIYF. The CDR3 coding sequence is TGTGCCAGTACCAAACTGACAGGGCAAGGATCTGGAAACACCATATATTTT.

J is TRBJ1-1 and V is TRBV11-3; no clear D. Germline V CDR1 and CDR2: SGHNT, YENEEA. The V end lost 3 bases, the J end lost 1 base, and 9 bases lay between the germline ends. The length of the CDR3 is 14 residues. The CDR3 nucleotides read TGTGCCAGCAGCTTGACCGGGAAGAACACTGAAGCTTTCTTT. This sequence encodes CASSLTGKNTEAFF.

This chain joins TRBV7-9 and TRBJ2-5; TRBD1 matches at 9 bases. Per germline, CDR1 SEHNR and CDR2 FQNEAQ (reference sequence). The V segment lost 5 bases and the J segment 5 bases; nucleotides outside the gene matches: 6. This CDR3 spans 14 amino acids. As DNA, the CDR3 is TGTGCCAGCAGCCAACAGGGGGCAGGGGAGACCCAGTACTTC. Translation: CASSQQGAGETQYF.

The chain links TRBV19 to TRBJ2-5; tentatively, D is TRBD1 (6 bases). The V end was cut by 6 bases, the J end by 4 bases, with 12 bases between. Germline loops: CDR1 LNHDA, CDR2 SQIVND (reference sequence). The CDR3 contains 13 residues. The CDR3 here is CASSPGVRETQYF. The CDR3 bases are TGTGCCAGTAGCCCAGGGGTCCGAGAGACCCAGTACTTC.

This chain uses TRBV18 with TRBJ2-7; D is perhaps TRBD2 (5 bases). Germline V gene lookup returns CDR1 KGHSH and CDR2 LQKENI. The V end was cut by 3 bases, the J end by 0 bases, with 9 bases between. The CDR3 sequence is 14 residues long. The CDR3: CASSPREISYEQYF. In nucleotides, the CDR3 is TGTGCCAGCTCACCCCGGGAAATCTCCTACGAGCAGTACTTC.

The chain recombines TRBV6-5 with TRBJ2-1; perhaps TRBD1 as D (6 bases). Germline assignment: CDR1 MNHEY and CDR2 SVGAGI. V was shortened by 3 bases and J by 8 bases, with 11 bases between the two germline ends. This CDR3 is built from 13 residues. CDR3 sequence reads: CASSYGTRDEQFF. In DNA form, the CDR3 reads TGTGCCAGCAGTTATGGGACAAGGGATGAGCAGTTCTTC.

In its sample, this clone was seen many times. The V gene is TRBV2, the J gene TRBJ2-2; D gene unclear. The CDR3 is made up of 11 amino acids. Trimming stripped 7 bases from V and 10 bases from J, with 10 bases between. Germline V gives CDR1 SNHLY, CDR2 FYNNEI. The CDR3 coding sequence is TGTGCCAGCACGGTGGGTGTGGAGCTGTTTTTT. It specifies CASTVGVELFF.

This chain links TRBV6-5 with TRBJ1-1, with 7 bases aligning to TRBD1. V was clipped by 7 bases and J by 3 bases; unmatched bases: 8. CDR3 length equals 14 residues. Germline CDR1 is MNHEY and CDR2 is SVGAGI. DNA of the CDR3: TGTGCCAGCACGGAGGAGACAGGGTACACTGAAGCTTTCTTT. Translation: CASTEETGYTEAFF.

The genes are TRBV13 and TRBJ2-5; the D gene is possibly TRBD1 (6 bases). The CDR3 is 15 residues long. V lost 4 bases, J lost 2 bases, and 14 bases lay in between. Germline V CDR1 and CDR2: PRHDT, FYEKMQ (reference sequence). CDR3 sequence (DNA): TGTGCCAGCAGCTCCGCTCGGACAGCACAAGAGACCCAGTACTTC. Residues: CASSSARTAQETQYF.